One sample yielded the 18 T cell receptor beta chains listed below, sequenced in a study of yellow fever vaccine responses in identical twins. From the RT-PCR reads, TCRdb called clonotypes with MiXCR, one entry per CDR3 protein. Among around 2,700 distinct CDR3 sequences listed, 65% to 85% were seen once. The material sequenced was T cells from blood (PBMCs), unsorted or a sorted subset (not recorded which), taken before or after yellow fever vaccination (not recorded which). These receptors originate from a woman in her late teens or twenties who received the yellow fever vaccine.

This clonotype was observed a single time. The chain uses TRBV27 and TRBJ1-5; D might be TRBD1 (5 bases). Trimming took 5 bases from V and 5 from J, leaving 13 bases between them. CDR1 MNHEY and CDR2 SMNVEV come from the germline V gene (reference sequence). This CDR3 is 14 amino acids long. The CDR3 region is CASSPSDSYQPQHF. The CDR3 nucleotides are TGTGCCAGCAGTCCCTCAGACAGCTATCAGCCCCAGCATTTT.

CDR3 in amino acids: CAISESPGYGYTF. The CDR3 coding sequence is TGTGCCATCAGTGAGTCGCCGGGGTATGGCTACACCTTC. The chain combines TRBV10-3 with TRBJ1-2; D gene ambiguous. CDR1 and CDR2 from the germline V gene are ENHRY and SYGVKD. V lost 0 bases and J lost 5, with 7 bases in between. The CDR3 runs to 13 residues.

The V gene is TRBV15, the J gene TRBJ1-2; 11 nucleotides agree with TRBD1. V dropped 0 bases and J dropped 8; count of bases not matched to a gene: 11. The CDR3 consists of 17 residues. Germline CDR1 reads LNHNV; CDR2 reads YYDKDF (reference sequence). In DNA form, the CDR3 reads TGTGCCACCAGCAGAGACCGCGGGACAGGGGGATTTTGGGGCTACACCTTC. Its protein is CATSRDRGTGGFWGYTF.

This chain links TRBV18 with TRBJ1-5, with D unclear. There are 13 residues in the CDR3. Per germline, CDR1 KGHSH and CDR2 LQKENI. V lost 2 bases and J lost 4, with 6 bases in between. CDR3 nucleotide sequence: TGTGCCAGCTCACCAACGGGGAATCAGCCCCAGCATTTT. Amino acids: CASSPTGNQPQHF.

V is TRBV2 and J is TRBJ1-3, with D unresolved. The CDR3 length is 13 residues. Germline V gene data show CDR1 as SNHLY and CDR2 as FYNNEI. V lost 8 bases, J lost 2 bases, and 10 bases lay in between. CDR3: CASLLPPGNTIYF. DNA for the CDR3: TGTGCCAGCCTATTACCTCCTGGAAACACCATATATTTT.

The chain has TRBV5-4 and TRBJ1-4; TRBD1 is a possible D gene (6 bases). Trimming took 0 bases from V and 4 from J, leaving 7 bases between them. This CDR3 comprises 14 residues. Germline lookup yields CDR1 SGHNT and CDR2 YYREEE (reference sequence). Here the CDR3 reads CASSLAQGNEKLFF. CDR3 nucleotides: TGTGCCAGCAGCTTGGCACAGGGTAATGAAAAACTGTTTTTT.

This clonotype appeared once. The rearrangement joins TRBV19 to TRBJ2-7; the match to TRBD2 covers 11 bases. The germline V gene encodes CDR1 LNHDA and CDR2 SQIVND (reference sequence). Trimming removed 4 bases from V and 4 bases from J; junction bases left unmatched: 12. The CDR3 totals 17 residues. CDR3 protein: CASSNRLAGTRSYEQYF. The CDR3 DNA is TGTGCCAGTAGTAACCGACTAGCGGGAACTCGGTCGTACGAGCAGTACTTC.

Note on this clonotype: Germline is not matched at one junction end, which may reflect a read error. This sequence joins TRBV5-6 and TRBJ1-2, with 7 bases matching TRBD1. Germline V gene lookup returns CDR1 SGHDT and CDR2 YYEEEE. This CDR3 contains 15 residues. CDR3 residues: CASSLVGTANYGYTF. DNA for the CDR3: TGTGCCAGCAGCTTGGTTGGGACAGCTAATTATGGCTACACCTTC.

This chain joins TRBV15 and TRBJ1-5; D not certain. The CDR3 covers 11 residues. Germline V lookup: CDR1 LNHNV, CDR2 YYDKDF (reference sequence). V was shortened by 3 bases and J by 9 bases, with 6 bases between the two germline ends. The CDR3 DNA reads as TGTGCCACCAGCAGGGGAGGGCCCCAGCATTTT. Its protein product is CATSRGGPQHF.

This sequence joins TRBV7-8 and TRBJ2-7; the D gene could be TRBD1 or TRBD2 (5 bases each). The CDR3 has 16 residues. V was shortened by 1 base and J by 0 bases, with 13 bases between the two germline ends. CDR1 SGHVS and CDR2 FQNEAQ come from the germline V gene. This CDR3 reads CASSLGGVGHSYEQYV. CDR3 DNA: TGTGCCAGCAGCTTAGGAGGGGTAGGTCACTCCTACGAGCAGTACGTC.

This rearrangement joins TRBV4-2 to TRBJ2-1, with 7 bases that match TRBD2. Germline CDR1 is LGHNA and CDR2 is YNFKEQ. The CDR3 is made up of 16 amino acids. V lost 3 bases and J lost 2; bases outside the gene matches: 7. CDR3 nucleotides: TGTGCCAGCAGCCAGACTTTTAGCGGGCCCTACAATGAGCAGTTCTTC. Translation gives CASSQTFSGPYNEQFF.

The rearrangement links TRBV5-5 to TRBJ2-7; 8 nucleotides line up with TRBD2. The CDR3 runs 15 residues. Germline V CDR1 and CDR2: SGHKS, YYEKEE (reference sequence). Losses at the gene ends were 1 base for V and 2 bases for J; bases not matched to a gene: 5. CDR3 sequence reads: CASSLWGGGTYEQYF. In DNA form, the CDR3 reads TGTGCCAGCAGCTTGTGGGGCGGGGGGACCTACGAGCAGTACTTC.

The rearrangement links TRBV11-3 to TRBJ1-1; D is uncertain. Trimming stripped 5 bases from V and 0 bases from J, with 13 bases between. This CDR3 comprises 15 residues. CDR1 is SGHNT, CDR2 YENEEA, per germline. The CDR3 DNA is TGTGCCAGCAGCCCCTCACCAGGCCTGAACACTGAAGCTTTCTTT. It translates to CASSPSPGLNTEAFF.

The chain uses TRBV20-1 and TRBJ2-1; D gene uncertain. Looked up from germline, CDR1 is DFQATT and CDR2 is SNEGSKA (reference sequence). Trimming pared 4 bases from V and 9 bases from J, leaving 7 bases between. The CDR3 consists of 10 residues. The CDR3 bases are TGCAGTGCTACAAACGTTGAGCAGTTCTTC. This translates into CSATNVEQFF.

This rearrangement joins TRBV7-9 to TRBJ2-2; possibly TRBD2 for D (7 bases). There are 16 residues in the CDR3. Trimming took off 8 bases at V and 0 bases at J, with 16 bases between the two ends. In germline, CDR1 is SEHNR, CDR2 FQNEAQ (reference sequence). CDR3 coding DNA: TGTGCCAGCGTAATCCGGGGGGCGCCGAACACCGGGGAGCTGTTTTTT. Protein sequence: CASVIRGAPNTGELFF.

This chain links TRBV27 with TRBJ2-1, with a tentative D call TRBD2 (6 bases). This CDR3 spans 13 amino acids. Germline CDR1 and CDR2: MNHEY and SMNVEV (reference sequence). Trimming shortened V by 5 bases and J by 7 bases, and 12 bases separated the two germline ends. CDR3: CASSTPRENEQFF. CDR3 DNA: TGTGCCAGCAGTACGCCCCGGGAGAATGAGCAGTTCTTC.

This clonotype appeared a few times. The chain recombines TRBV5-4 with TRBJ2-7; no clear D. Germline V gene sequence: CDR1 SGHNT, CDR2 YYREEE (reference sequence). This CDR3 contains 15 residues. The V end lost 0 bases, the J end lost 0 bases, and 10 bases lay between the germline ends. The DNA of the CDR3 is TGTGCCAGCAGCTTGGCCTGGATTAGCTCCTACGAGCAGTACTTC. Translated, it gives CASSLAWISSYEQYF.

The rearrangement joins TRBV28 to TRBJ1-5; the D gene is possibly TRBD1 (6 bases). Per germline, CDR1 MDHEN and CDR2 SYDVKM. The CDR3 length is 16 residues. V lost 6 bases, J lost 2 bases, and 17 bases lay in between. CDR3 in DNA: TGTGCCAGCAGGTCGGGGGGCCAGTTCGGCAATCAGCCCCAGCATTTT. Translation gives CASRSGGQFGNQPQHF. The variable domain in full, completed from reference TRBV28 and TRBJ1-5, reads DVKVTQSSRYLVKRTGEKVFLECVQDMDHENMFWYRQDPGLGLRLIYFSYDVKMKEKGDIPEGYSVSREKKERFSLILESASTNQTSMYLCASRSGGQFGNQPQHFGDGTRLSIL.